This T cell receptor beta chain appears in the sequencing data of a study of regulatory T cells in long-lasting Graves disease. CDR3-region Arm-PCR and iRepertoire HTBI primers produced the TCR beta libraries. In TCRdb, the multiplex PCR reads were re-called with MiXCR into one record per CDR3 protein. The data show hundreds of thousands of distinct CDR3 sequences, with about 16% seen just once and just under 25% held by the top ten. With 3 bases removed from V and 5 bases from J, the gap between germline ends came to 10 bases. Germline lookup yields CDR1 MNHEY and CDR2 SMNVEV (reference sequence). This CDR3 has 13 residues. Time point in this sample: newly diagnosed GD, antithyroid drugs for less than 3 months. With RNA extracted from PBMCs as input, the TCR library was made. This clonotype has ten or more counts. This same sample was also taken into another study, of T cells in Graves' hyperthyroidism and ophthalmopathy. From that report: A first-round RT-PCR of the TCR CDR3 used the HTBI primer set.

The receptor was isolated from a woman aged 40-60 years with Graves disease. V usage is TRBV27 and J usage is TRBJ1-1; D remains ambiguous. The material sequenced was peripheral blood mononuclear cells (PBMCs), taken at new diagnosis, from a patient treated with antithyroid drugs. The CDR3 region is CASSFGPWTEAFF. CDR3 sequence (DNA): TGTGCCAGCAGTTTCGGCCCATGGACTGAAGCTTTCTTT.